The present T cell receptor beta chain was sequenced within a study of blood T cell repertoires in COVID-19. Study-wide background: COVID-19 samples collected from the United States, Italy and Spain covered acute and convalescent phases. T cells, B-cell-depleted T cells, or PBMCs supplied cDNA or gDNA.

Those enrolled in Seattle joined during active infection and were followed longitudinally afterward. CDR1 LGHDT and CDR2 YNNKEL come from the germline V gene (reference sequence). This CDR3 is 16 amino acids long. V was trimmed by 0 bases and J by 2 bases, leaving 13 bases between them. Original processing notes: Estimates of nucleated cell counts were drawn from the amplification of reference gene primers. Assay: immunoSEQ multiplex PCR; the TCRdb copy retains only in-frame clones and omits some. D and trimming were read from the DNA, whereas the V and J calls and clone size are those reported in that table. The profile shows over 200,000 clones, 85% to 90% of them singletons.

Sequenced: peripheral blood. This TCR was recovered from a young man with COVID-19, enrolled during active disease. The chain links TRBV3-1 (or the pseudogene TRBV3-2) to TRBJ1-1; possibly TRBD1 for D (5 bases). CDR3 sequence reads: CASSQEGRGPNTEAFF. Written as DNA, the CDR3 is TGTGCCAGCAGCCAAGAGGGGCGCGGACCCAACACTGAAGCTTTCTTT.